These 6 T cell receptor beta chains came from one sample sequenced in a study of OX40 agonist ivuxolimab in advanced cancers. The receptor library was made with the immunoSEQ multiplex PCR assay. The clones in this table, taken by TCRdb from immuneACCESS, are in-frame only. Not every clone is retained; where verified, under half of the shortfall comes from an unresolved V gene, and the cause of the rest is unknown. The sample records more than 55,000 clones, 86% of which are singletons. The ten largest clones represent roughly 8.6% of the sample. This specimen was CD4+ or CD8+ T cells sorted from blood, taken in a trial of the OX40 agonist ivuxolimab. These receptors were taken from an adult with an advanced solid tumor such as melanoma, head and neck, liver or kidney cancer.

The chain couples TRBV15 to TRBJ1-2; 10 bases are shared with TRBD1. Trimming removed 3 bases from V and 7 bases from J; junction bases left unmatched: 5. Germline values: CDR1 LNHNV, CDR2 YYDKDF (reference sequence). There are 14 residues in the CDR3. Here the CDR3 reads CATSRRDRGSGYTF. In DNA, the CDR3 is TGTGCCACCAGCAGGCGGGACAGGGGCAGTGGCTACACCTTC.

The V and J genes are TRBV9 and TRBJ1-2, with 8 bases identical to TRBD1. J was trimmed by 0 bases and V by 0 bases; bases with no gene match: 4. CDR1 and CDR2 from the germline V gene are SGDLS and YYNGEE. The CDR3 runs to 16 residues. This CDR3 reads CASSVGQGASNYGYTF. CDR3 coding DNA: TGTGCCAGCAGCGTAGGCCAGGGGGCTTCTAACTATGGCTACACCTTC.

This rearrangement joins TRBV11-3 to TRBJ1-4; 7 bases are shared with TRBD1. V dropped 3 bases and J dropped 0; count of bases not matched to a gene: 7. Per germline, CDR1 SGHNT and CDR2 YENEEA. This CDR3 has 17 residues. CDR3 residues: CASSFGGDSATNEKLFF. The CDR3 coding sequence is TGTGCCAGCAGCTTTGGGGGGGACAGCGCAACTAATGAAAAACTGTTTTTT.

The V and J genes are TRBV11-3 and TRBJ2-3; no clear D gene. CDR1 SGHNT and CDR2 YENEEA come from the germline V gene. CDR3 length: 12 residues. Trimming stripped 1 base from V and 1 base from J, with 0 bases between. CDR3 DNA sequence: TGTGCCAGCAGCTTAGGCACAGATACGCAGTATTTT. Protein: CASSLGTDTQYF.

To note about this clone: A read error may produce the germline difference seen at one junction end. The chain couples TRBV5-1 to TRBJ1-2; 7 bases agree with TRBD1. The V gene's germline CDR1 is SGHRS and CDR2 YFSETQ. CDR3 length: 15 amino acids. The CDR3: CASSFYGQAIYGYTF. CDR3 in DNA: TGTGCCAGCAGCTTCTATGGACAGGCGATCTATGGCTACACCTTC.

The CDR3 bases are TGTGCCACCAGCAGAGATGGGGGTTACCAGCCCCAGCATTTT. Protein product: CATSRDGGYQPQHF. The J gene is TRBJ1-5, the V gene TRBV15, with D possibly matching TRBD1 (5 bases). This CDR3 contains 14 residues. CDR1 is LNHNV and CDR2 is YYDKDF in the germline V gene (reference sequence). Trimming shortened V by 0 bases and J by 7 bases, and 10 bases separated the two germline ends.